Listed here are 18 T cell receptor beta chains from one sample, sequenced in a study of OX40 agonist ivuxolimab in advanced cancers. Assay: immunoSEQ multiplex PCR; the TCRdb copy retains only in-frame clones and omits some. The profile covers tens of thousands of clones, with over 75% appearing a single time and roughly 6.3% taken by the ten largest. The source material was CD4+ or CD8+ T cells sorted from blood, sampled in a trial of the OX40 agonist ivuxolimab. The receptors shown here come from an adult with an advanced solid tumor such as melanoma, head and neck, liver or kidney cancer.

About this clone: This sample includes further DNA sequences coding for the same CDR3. CDR3 sequence: CASSLRLAGETQYF. The CDR3 DNA reads as TGTGCCAGCAGTTTACGACTAGCCGGGGAGACCCAGTACTTC. The gene calls are TRBV27 and TRBJ2-5; 7 bases are shared with TRBD2. V lost 2 bases and J lost 5; bases outside the gene matches: 5. CDR1 and CDR2 from the germline V gene are MNHEY and SMNVEV (reference sequence). This CDR3 contains 14 residues.

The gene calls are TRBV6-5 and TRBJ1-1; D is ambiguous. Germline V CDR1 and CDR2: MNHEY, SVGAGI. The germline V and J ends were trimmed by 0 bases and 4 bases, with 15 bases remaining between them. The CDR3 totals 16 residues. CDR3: CASSYSANHKGTEAFF. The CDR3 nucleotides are TGTGCCAGCAGTTACTCGGCGAACCACAAGGGCACTGAAGCTTTCTTT.

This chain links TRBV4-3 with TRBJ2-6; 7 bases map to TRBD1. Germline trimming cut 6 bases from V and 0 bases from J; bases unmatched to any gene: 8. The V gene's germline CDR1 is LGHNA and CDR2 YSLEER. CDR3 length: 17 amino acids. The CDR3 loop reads CASRQGHRGSGANVLTF. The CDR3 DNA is TGCGCCAGCAGACAGGGACACAGGGGCTCTGGGGCCAACGTCCTGACTTTC.

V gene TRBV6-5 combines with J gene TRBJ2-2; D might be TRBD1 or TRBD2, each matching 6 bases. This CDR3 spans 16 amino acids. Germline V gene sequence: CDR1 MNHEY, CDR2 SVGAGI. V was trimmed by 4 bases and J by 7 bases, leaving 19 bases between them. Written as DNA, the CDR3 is TGTGCCAGCAGTTTTAGAGGGACACCCGGGGGCGGGGAGCTGTTTTTT. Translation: CASSFRGTPGGGELFF.

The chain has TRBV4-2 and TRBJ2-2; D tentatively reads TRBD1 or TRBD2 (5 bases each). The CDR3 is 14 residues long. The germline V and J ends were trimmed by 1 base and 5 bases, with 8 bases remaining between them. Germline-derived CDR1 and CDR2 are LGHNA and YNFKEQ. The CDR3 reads CASSQVGETGELFF. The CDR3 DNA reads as TGTGCCAGCAGCCAAGTGGGGGAAACCGGGGAGCTGTTTTTT.

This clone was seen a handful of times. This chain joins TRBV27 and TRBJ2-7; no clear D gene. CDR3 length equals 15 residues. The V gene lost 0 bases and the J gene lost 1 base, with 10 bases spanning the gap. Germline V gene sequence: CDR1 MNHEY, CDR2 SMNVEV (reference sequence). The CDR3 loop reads CASSLSGLGSYEQYF. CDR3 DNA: TGTGCCAGCAGTTTATCAGGGCTAGGGTCCTACGAGCAGTACTTC.

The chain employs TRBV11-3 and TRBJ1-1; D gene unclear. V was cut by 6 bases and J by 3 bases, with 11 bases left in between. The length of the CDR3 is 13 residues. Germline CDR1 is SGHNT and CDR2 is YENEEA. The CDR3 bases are TGTGCCAGCAGTCAAAGGAGGGACACTGAAGCTTTCTTT. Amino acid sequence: CASSQRRDTEAFF.

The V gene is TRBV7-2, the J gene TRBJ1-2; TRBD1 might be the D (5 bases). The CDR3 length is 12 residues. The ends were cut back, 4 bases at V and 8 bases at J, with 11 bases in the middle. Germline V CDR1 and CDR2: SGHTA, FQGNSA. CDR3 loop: CASSWGSKGYTF. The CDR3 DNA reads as TGTGCCAGCAGCTGGGGCAGCAAAGGCTACACCTTC. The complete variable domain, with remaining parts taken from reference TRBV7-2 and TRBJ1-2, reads GAGVSQSPSNKVTEKGKDVELRCDPISGHTALYWYRQSLGQGLEFLIYFQGNSAPDKSGLPSDRFSAERTGGSVSTLTIQRTQQEDSAVYLCASSWGSKGYTFGSGTRLTVV.

The CDR3 reads CASSLDGTGYNEQYF. CDR3 nucleotides: TGTGCCAGCAGCTTAGACGGGACAGGGTACAACGAGCAGTACTTC. This rearrangement joins TRBV11-2 to TRBJ2-7; TRBD1 matches 9 bases. Unmatched junction bases numbered 5, after V lost 0 bases and J lost 5 bases. This CDR3 region has 15 residues. Germline V gene sequence: CDR1 SGHAT, CDR2 FQNNGV.

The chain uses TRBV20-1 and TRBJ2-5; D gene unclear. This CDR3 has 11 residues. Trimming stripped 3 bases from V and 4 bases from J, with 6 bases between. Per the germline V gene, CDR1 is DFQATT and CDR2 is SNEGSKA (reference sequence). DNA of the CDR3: TGCAGTGCTAGTTGGGGAGAGACCCAGTACTTC. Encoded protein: CSASWGETQYF.

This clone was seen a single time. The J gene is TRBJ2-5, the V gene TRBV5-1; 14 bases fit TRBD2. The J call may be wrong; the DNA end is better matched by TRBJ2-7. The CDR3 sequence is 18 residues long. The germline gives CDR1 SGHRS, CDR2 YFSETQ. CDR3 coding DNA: TGCGCCAGCAGTCGATGGACTAGCGGGAGGTCCAATTCCTACGAGCAGTACTTC. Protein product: CASSRWTSGRSNSYEQYF.

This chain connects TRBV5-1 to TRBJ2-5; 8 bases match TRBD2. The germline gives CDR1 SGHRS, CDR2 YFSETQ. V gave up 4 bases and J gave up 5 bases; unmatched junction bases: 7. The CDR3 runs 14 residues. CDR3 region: CASSPAPGGETQYF. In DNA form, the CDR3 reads TGCGCCAGCAGCCCGGCCCCGGGGGGGGAGACCCAGTACTTC.

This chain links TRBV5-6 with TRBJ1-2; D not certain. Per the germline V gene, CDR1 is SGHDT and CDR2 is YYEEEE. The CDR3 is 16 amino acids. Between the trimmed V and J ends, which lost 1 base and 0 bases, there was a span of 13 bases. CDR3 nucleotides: TGTGCCAGCAGCTTGATCCCCAGACAAGCTAACTATGGCTACACCTTC. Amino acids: CASSLIPRQANYGYTF. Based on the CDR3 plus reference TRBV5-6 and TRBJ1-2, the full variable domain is DAGVTQSPTHLIKTRGQQVTLRCSPKSGHDTVSWYQQALGQGPQFIFQYYEEEERQRGNFPDRFSGHQFPNYSSELNVNALLLGDSALYLCASSLIPRQANYGYTFGSGTRLTVV.

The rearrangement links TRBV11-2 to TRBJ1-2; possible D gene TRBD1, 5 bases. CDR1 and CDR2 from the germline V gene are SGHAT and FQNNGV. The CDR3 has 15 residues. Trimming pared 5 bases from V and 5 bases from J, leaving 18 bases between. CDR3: CASSKPGTVIYGYTF. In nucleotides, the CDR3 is TGTGCCAGCAGCAAGCCGGGGACCGTCATTTATGGCTACACCTTC.

The CDR3 reads CASRSRTQKFNQPQHF. Written as DNA, the CDR3 is TGTGCCAGCAGATCCCGGACGCAGAAGTTCAATCAGCCCCAGCATTTT. The genes are TRBV27 and TRBJ1-5; no clear D. Trimming stripped 6 bases from V and 3 bases from J, with 18 bases between. Germline CDR1 and CDR2: MNHEY and SMNVEV (reference sequence). The length of the CDR3 is 16 residues.

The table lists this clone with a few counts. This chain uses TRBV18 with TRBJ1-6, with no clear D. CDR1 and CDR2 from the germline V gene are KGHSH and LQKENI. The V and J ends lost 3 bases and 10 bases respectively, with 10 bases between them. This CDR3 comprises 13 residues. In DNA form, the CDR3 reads TGTGCCAGCTCACCTTCTCGGAACTCACCCCTCCACTTT. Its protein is CASSPSRNSPLHF.

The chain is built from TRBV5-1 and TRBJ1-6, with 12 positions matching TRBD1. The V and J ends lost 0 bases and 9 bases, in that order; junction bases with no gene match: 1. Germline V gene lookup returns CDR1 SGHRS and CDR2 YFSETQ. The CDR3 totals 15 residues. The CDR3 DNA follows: TGCGCCAGCAGCTTGGGGGGACAGGGGGCTTCACCCCTCCACTTT. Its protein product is CASSLGGQGASPLHF.

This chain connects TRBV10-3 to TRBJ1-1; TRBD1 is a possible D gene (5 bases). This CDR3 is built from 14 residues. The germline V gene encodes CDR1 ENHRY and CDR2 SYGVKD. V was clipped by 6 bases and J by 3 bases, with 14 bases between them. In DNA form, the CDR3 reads TGTGCCATCAGCGGACCGGTGGGGGACACTGAAGCTTTCTTT. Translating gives CAISGPVGDTEAFF.